The next 11 T cell receptor beta chains were all read from a single sample in a study of cytomegalovirus exposure and HLA in healthy donors. Primers included in the PCR were 60 Vbeta and 13 Jbeta primers. TCRdb's copy holds only in-frame clones and misses some; the assay was immunoSEQ multiplex PCR. The sample carries some 200,000 clones, over 65% recorded once. Source material: PBMCs. The receptors were sampled from a man between 35 and 55 years old in good health and CMV-seronegative.

The chain employs TRBV28 and TRBJ1-4; TRBD1 matches at 10 bases. The length of the CDR3 is 15 residues. The ends lost 5 bases at V and 7 bases at J; junction bases unmatched: 7. Germline V gene lookup returns CDR1 MDHEN and CDR2 SYDVKM. The CDR3 coding sequence is TGTGCCAGCAGTCTCGCGACAGGGGGCTTTGAAAAACTGTTTTTT. The encoded protein is CASSLATGGFEKLFF. Using reference TRBV28 and TRBJ1-4 for the parts outside the CDR3, the full variable domain is DVKVTQSSRYLVKRTGEKVFLECVQDMDHENMFWYRQDPGLGLRLIYFSYDVKMKEKGDIPEGYSVSREKKERFSLILESASTNQTSMYLCASSLATGGFEKLFFGSGTQLSVL.

This clone was detected only a few times. This sequence joins TRBV7-7 and TRBJ1-5; D may be TRBD1 (6 bases). Germline V gene lookup returns CDR1 SSHAT and CDR2 FNYEAQ (reference sequence). The CDR3 covers 13 residues. V was cut by 4 bases and J by 3 bases, with 7 bases left in between. CDR3 in amino acids: CASSSGVNQPQHF. CDR3 sequence (DNA): TGTGCCAGCAGCTCAGGGGTCAATCAGCCCCAGCATTTT.

The chain combines TRBV7-8 with TRBJ2-1; D remains unclear. The CDR3 sequence is 15 residues long. The V end was cut by 4 bases, the J end by 0 bases, with 10 bases between. Germline-derived CDR1 and CDR2 are SGHVS and FQNEAQ. CDR3 sequence: CASSSTLSSYNEQFF. In DNA form, the CDR3 reads TGTGCCAGCAGCTCCACGCTAAGCTCCTACAATGAGCAGTTCTTC.

The CDR3 bases are TGCGCCAGCAGCCACCGCGGGACCTCCTACGAGCAGTACTTC. Amino acid sequence: CASSHRGTSYEQYF. The V and J genes are TRBV4-1 and TRBJ2-7; D is possibly TRBD2 (6 bases). This CDR3 spans 14 amino acids. From germline, CDR1 is MGHRA and CDR2 YSYEKL. V gave up 3 bases and J gave up 0 bases, with 9 bases separating them.

This clone appeared once. The chain combines TRBV6-5 with TRBJ2-7, with 9 bases aligning to TRBD1. Germline loops: CDR1 MNHEY, CDR2 SVGAGI. This CDR3 contains 14 residues. V gave up 7 bases and J gave up 3 bases; unmatched junction bases: 7. CDR3 region: CASTAGTGFYEQYF. DNA of the CDR3: TGTGCCAGCACCGCCGGGACAGGGTTCTACGAGCAGTACTTC.

The rearrangement joins TRBV6-5 to TRBJ2-5, with 9 bases identical to TRBD2. The J call may be wrong; the DNA end is better matched by TRBJ2-7. The CDR3 length is 14 residues. Germline CDR1 and CDR2: MNHEY and SVGAGI. CDR3 in DNA: TGTGCCAGCAGTTCTGGGCGGGAGGGTTACGAGCAGTACTTC. Protein: CASSSGREGYEQYF.

The chain links TRBV12-5 to TRBJ1-2; 9 nucleotides align to TRBD1. The ends lost 3 bases at V and 3 bases at J; junction bases unmatched: 8. CDR1 is LGHNT, CDR2 FRNRAP, per germline. The CDR3 is made up of 16 amino acids. The CDR3: CASGFPTGGLDYGYTF. CDR3 bases: TGTGCTAGTGGTTTCCCAACAGGGGGCCTAGACTATGGCTACACCTTC.

The gene calls are TRBV6-5 and TRBJ2-7; TRBD1 matches at 9 bases. The J segment lost 3 bases and the V segment lost 4 bases, leaving 7 bases of the junction unmatched. Germline CDR1 reads MNHEY; CDR2 reads SVGAGI. This CDR3 has 15 residues. CDR3 residues: CASSSGTGYLYEQYF. For the CDR3, the DNA is TGTGCCAGCAGTTCCGGGACAGGGTATCTCTACGAGCAGTACTTC.

This clone was detected only once. The chain is built from TRBV5-4 and TRBJ1-2; D might be TRBD1 (5 bases). Germline-derived CDR1 and CDR2 are SGHNT and YYREEE (reference sequence). This CDR3 contains 15 residues. V lost 4 bases and J 8 bases, leaving 21 bases between the germline ends. CDR3 bases: TGTGCCAGCAGCCTCACGTGGAGCAGGGATGGGGGCTACACCTTC. Protein: CASSLTWSRDGGYTF. The full variable domain, with the rest looked up from reference TRBV5-4 and TRBJ1-2, is ETGVTQSPTHLIKTRGQQVTLRCSSQSGHNTVSWYQQALGQGPQFIFQYYREEENGRGNFPPRFSGLQFPNYSSELNVNALELDDSALYLCASSLTWSRDGGYTFGSGTRLTVV.

The chain combines TRBV29-1 with TRBJ2-7; 12 positions agree with TRBD2. The CDR3 sequence is 13 residues long. The germline V gene has CDR1 SQVTM and CDR2 ANQGSEA. The V gene end was trimmed by 6 bases and the J gene end by 3 bases; junction bases not matched to a gene: 3. The CDR3: CSVWTSGNYEQYF. CDR3 nucleotides: TGCAGCGTCTGGACTAGCGGGAACTACGAGCAGTACTTC.

This clone was seen a few times. The chain couples TRBV7-3 to TRBJ1-2; 7 bases are a match to TRBD1. CDR1 is SGHTA and CDR2 is FQGTGA in the germline V gene. V lost 1 base, J lost 0 bases, and 2 bases stayed unmatched. The CDR3 contains 15 residues. CDR3 nucleotide sequence: TGTGCCAGCAGCTTAAAAGGGGGCGCTAACTATGGCTACACCTTC. Translating it yields CASSLKGGANYGYTF.